Listed below are T cell receptor beta chains from one sample, sequenced in a study of PD-L1 blockade in urothelial cancer. Assay used: immunoSEQ multiplex PCR; TCRdb lists only in-frame clones, some missing. The table records tens of thousands of clones, around 87% of them present only once. The sample here was PBMCs, taken around atezolizumab (anti-PD-L1) treatment. Every receptor here comes from a man aged 60 to 69 with urothelial cancer. The CDR3 runs from the conserved cysteine through the conserved F or W. The size field is filled for only some rows; it gives once, few, many or a size class.

v_call	j_call	clone_size	cdr3_aa
TRBV7-9	TRBJ1-2	medium-sized	CASSLAGTGGGYTF
TRBV6-1	TRBJ1-2	-	CASTDTEPSYGYTF
TRBV10-3	TRBJ2-1	once	CAISRDRDQNEQFF
TRBV7-8	TRBJ2-7	-	CASSPRRDRSRGEQYF
TRBV2	TRBJ2-7	-	CASSGRGSYEQYF
TRBV6-1	TRBJ1-2	once	CASSPTRDRGYGYTF
TRBV6-4	TRBJ2-1	-	CASSDEAGLGNEQFF
TRBV6-5	TRBJ1-2	few	CASSYSGYGYTF
TRBV10-1	TRBJ2-2	-	CASSDRNTGELFF
TRBV9	TRBJ1-1	few	CASSQEGTQAFF
TRBV6-5	TRBJ2-3	-	CASSRGQGPRPTQYF
TRBV28	TRBJ1-1	-	CASSYPFQGTEAFF
TRBV19	TRBJ1-5	-	CASRGQVYQPQHF
TRBV25-1	TRBJ1-5	-	CASSAGGYSNQPQHF
TRBV5-1	TRBJ1-1	-	CASSLVLGKNTEAFF
TRBV6-1	TRBJ2-1	once	CASSEGTLFF
TRBV2	TRBJ1-1	few	CASRTGTNTEAFF
TRBV7-9	TRBJ1-3	-	CASSIGGYTGNTIYF
TRBV5-8	TRBJ1-1	-	CAGTGLAFF
TRBV18	TRBJ2-7	-	CASSPDYHEQYF
TRBV30	TRBJ1-5	-	CAWSGQDNQPQHF
TRBV6-5	TRBJ2-7	-	CASSYSASGSSYEQYF
TRBV2	TRBJ1-5	-	CASSPSTGRDQPQHF
TRBV9	TRBJ1-3	-	CASSVAGQSSGNTIYF
TRBV7-9	TRBJ1-4	-	CASSTIGLNNEKLFF
TRBV6-5	TRBJ2-2	few	CASSGQGTGELFF
TRBV19	TRBJ2-5	once	CASSRTGGTETQYF
TRBV11-2	TRBJ2-7	-	CASSQTRGAYEQYF
TRBV19	TRBJ2-5	-	CASSISPISGVGKETQYF
TRBV11-1	TRBJ2-7	-	CAPNRDEQYF
TRBV5-4	TRBJ2-5	-	CASSFGLAGDFKETQYF
TRBV28	TRBJ1-2	-	CASSLDPAVYGYTF
TRBV7-2	TRBJ1-2	-	CASLGVGGAGGYTF
TRBV13	TRBJ2-5	-	CASSLGRGLAGGDEETQYF
TRBV19	TRBJ1-5	-	CASRLTGYNQPQHF
TRBV10-2	TRBJ1-5	-	CASIDRGPGQPQHF
TRBV5-1	TRBJ1-4	-	CASSLGQANEKLFF
TRBV5-1	TRBJ2-5	-	CASSLVGSGKWETQYF
TRBV15	TRBJ2-7	once	CATSRDRVSREQYF